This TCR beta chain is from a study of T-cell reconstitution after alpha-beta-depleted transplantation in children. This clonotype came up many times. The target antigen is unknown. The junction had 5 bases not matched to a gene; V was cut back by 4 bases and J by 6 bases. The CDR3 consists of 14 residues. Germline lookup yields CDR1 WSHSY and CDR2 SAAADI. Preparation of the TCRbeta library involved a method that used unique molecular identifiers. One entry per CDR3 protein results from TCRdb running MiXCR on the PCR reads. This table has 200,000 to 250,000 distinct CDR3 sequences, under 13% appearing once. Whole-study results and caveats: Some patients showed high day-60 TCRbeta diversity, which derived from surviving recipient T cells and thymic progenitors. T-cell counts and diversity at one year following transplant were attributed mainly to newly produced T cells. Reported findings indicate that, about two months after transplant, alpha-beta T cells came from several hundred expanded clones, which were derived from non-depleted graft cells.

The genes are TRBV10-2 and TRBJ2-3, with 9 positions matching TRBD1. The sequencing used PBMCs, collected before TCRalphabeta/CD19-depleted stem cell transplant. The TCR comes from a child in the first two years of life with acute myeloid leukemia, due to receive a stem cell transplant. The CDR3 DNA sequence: TGCGCCAGCAGTGGGTGGGACAGGGATGATACGCAGTATTTT. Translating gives CASSGWDRDDTQYF.